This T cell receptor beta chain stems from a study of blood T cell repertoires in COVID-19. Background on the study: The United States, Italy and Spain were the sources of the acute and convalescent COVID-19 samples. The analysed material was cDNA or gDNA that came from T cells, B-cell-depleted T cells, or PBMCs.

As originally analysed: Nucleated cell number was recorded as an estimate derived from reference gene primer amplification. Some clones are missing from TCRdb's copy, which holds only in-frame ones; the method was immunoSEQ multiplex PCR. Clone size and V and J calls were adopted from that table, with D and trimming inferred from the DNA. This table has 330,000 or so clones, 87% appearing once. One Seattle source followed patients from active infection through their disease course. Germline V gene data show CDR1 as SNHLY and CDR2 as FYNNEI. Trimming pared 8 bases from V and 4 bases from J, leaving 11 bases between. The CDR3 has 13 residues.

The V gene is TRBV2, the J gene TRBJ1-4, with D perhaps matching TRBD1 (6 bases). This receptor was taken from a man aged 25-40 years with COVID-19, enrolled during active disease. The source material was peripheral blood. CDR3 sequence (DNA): TGTGCCAGCCAGGGACAATTTAATGAAAAACTGTTTTTT. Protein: CASQGQFNEKLFF.